This passage covers 28 T cell receptor beta chains from one sample sequenced in a study of OX40 agonist ivuxolimab in advanced cancers. Profiling relied on immunoSEQ multiplex PCR, and the TCRdb table lists in-frame clones only, not all of them. The repertoire holds just under 85,000 clones, with over 65% as singletons. Specimen: CD4+ or CD8+ T cells sorted from blood, collected in a trial of the OX40 agonist ivuxolimab. These TCRs come from an adult with an advanced solid tumor such as melanoma, head and neck, liver or kidney cancer.

This rearrangement joins TRBV10-1 to TRBJ1-1, with D unclear. Per germline, CDR1 WNHNN and CDR2 SYGVQD (reference sequence). The length of the CDR3 is 15 residues. Trimming took 8 bases from V and 0 from J, leaving 16 bases between them. This CDR3 reads CASLPGPGMNTEAFF. DNA for the CDR3: TGCGCCAGCTTACCGGGTCCCGGGATGAACACTGAAGCTTTCTTT.

V and J are TRBV6-5 and TRBJ2-3; the D gene is possibly TRBD2 (6 bases). Trimming took off 0 bases at V and 5 bases at J, with 6 bases between the two ends. Per the germline V gene, CDR1 is MNHEY and CDR2 is SVGAGI. The CDR3 has 13 amino acids. In DNA, the CDR3 is TGTGCCAGCAGTTACTCGCGGGGAGATACGCAGTATTTT. Translation: CASSYSRGDTQYF.

CDR3 in amino acids: CASSPDLGGLTGELFF. CDR3 in DNA: TGCGCCAGCAGCCCCGACCTTGGAGGTCTTACCGGGGAGCTGTTTTTT. The chain carries TRBV5-1 and TRBJ2-2; possible D gene TRBD2, 5 bases. Trimming took 4 bases from V and 5 from J, leaving 18 bases between them. In germline, CDR1 is SGHRS, CDR2 YFSETQ. The CDR3 has 16 amino acids.

The gene calls are TRBV7-6 and TRBJ1-2; 7 nucleotides agree with TRBD1. V shed 1 base, J shed 1 base, and the junction held 6 bases outside the gene matches. Germline CDR1 SGHVS, CDR2 FNYEAQ. This CDR3 has 16 residues. CDR3 region: CASSLGPGGINYGYTF. The CDR3 DNA reads as TGTGCCAGCAGCTTAGGGCCAGGGGGTATTAACTATGGCTACACCTTC.

The chain combines TRBV6-4 with TRBJ1-2; D perhaps matches TRBD1 (6 bases). This CDR3 region has 13 residues. The V and J ends lost 8 bases and 8 bases respectively, with 18 bases between them. Per germline, CDR1 MRHNA and CDR2 SNTAGT. DNA for the CDR3: TGTGCCAGCCGACAGGATGACTTTTACGGCTACACCTTC. It translates to CASRQDDFYGYTF.

Only one count was recorded for this clone. The chain joins TRBV5-1 to TRBJ2-7; 7 positions match TRBD1. Germline lookup yields CDR1 SGHRS and CDR2 YFSETQ. Trimming removed 0 bases from V and 3 bases from J; junction bases left unmatched: 3. The CDR3 runs to 14 residues. CDR3 sequence: CASSLEGGDYEQYF. CDR3 nucleotides: TGCGCCAGCAGCTTGGAAGGGGGCGACTACGAGCAGTACTTC. Full variable domain (remainder filled in from reference TRBV5-1 and TRBJ2-7): KAGVTQTPRYLIKTRGQQVTLSCSPISGHRSVSWYQQTPGQGLQFLFEYFSETQRNKGNFPGRFSGRQFSNSRSEMNVSTLELGDSALYLCASSLEGGDYEQYFGPGTRLTVT.

This chain connects TRBV5-1 to TRBJ1-4; TRBD1 might be the D (5 bases). The V end lost 7 bases, the J end lost 4 bases, and 11 bases lay between the germline ends. CDR1 is SGHRS, CDR2 YFSETQ, per germline. The CDR3 contains 13 residues. The CDR3 sequence is CASAWDGNEKLFF. CDR3 DNA: TGCGCCAGCGCGTGGGACGGTAATGAAAAACTGTTTTTT.

V and J are TRBV9 and TRBJ2-1, with D tentatively TRBD1 (8 bases). The CDR3 length is 16 residues. Germline assignment: CDR1 SGDLS and CDR2 YYNGEE. Between the trimmed V and J ends, which lost 2 bases and 7 bases, there was a span of 19 bases. The CDR3 DNA reads TGTGCCAGCAGCGTGGGAGGGCAGGGGGCTCGGAATGAGCAGTTCTTC. Its translation is CASSVGGQGARNEQFF.

V and J are TRBV19 and TRBJ2-2, with D possibly being TRBD1 or TRBD2 (5 bases each). Germline-derived CDR1 and CDR2 are LNHDA and SQIVND (reference sequence). This CDR3 has 14 residues. V gave up 9 bases and J gave up 5 bases, with 16 bases separating them. CDR3 DNA sequence: TGTGCCAGCCGGGACGGGACGTCTACCGGGGAGCTGTTTTTT. This encodes CASRDGTSTGELFF.

The chain combines TRBV27 with TRBJ1-1; D perhaps matches TRBD1 (6 bases). V was shortened by 3 bases and J by 6 bases, with 20 bases between the two germline ends. The CDR3 runs 16 residues. The germline CDR1 and CDR2 sequences are MNHEY and SMNVEV (reference sequence). CDR3: CASSLEAQGLGAEAFF. The DNA of the CDR3 is TGTGCCAGCAGTTTGGAGGCACAGGGTTTAGGGGCTGAAGCTTTCTTT.

J is TRBJ2-1 and V is TRBV7-2; 7 positions agree with TRBD1. The V gene's germline CDR1 is SGHTA and CDR2 FQGNSA. This CDR3 spans 15 amino acids. Germline trimming cut 7 bases from V and 6 bases from J; bases unmatched to any gene: 12. The CDR3 nucleotides read TGTGCCAGCACCCTACAGGGGCGAGGGCTCAATGAGCAGTTCTTC. As protein: CASTLQGRGLNEQFF.

The chain couples TRBV18 to TRBJ1-1; D is ambiguous. Trimming cost V 4 bases and J 3 bases, with 18 bases left between them. From germline, CDR1 is KGHSH and CDR2 LQKENI. CDR3 length equals 16 residues. The CDR3 loop is CASSRNPGPQDTEAFF. CDR3 sequence (DNA): TGTGCCAGCTCACGAAACCCGGGTCCCCAGGACACTGAAGCTTTCTTT.

The table lists this clone with a count of one. V and J are TRBV25-1 and TRBJ1-3; tentative D call: TRBD1 (6 bases). The CDR3 is 15 amino acids. V dropped 3 bases and J dropped 4 bases, with 13 bases sitting between them. Germline lookup yields CDR1 MGHDK and CDR2 SYGVNS. The CDR3 DNA is TGTGCCAGCAGTGATCACAGGGTGGTCGGAAACACCATATATTTT. As protein: CASSDHRVVGNTIYF.

The rearrangement joins TRBV28 to TRBJ1-5, with TRBD1 matching 7 bases. The germline V gene encodes CDR1 MDHEN and CDR2 SYDVKM. The CDR3 loop spans 13 amino acids. Unmatched junction bases numbered 7, after V lost 9 bases and J lost 5 bases. CDR3 nucleotide sequence: TGTGCCAGTGGGGGGGACAGACATCAGCCCCAGCATTTT. Protein sequence: CASGGDRHQPQHF.

The chain joins TRBV7-6 to TRBJ2-1; perhaps D is TRBD1 or TRBD2 (6 bases each). CDR3 length equals 15 residues. V was shortened by 1 base and J by 3 bases, with 10 bases between the two germline ends. The germline CDR1 and CDR2 sequences are SGHVS and FNYEAQ. The CDR3 loop reads CASSLVGGLYNEQFF. The DNA for the CDR3 is TGTGCCAGCAGCTTAGTCGGGGGCCTCTACAATGAGCAGTTCTTC.

The rearrangement joins TRBV19 to TRBJ1-2, with D possibly being TRBD1 (5 bases). The germline V and J ends were trimmed by 8 bases and 8 bases, with 15 bases remaining between them. Germline V gene sequence: CDR1 LNHDA, CDR2 SQIVND (reference sequence). This CDR3 region has 12 residues. DNA of the CDR3: TGTGCCAGTGGGAGACAGAGACTCGGCTACACCTTC. The encoded protein is CASGRQRLGYTF. Combining the CDR3 with reference TRBV19 and TRBJ1-2 gives the whole variable domain DGGITQSPKYLFRKEGQNVTLSCEQNLNHDAMYWYRQDPGQGLRLIYYSQIVNDFQKGDIAEGYSVSREKKESFPLTVTSAQKNPTAFYLCASGRQRLGYTFGSGTRLTVV.

The chain links TRBV9 to TRBJ2-1; no definite D call. This CDR3 has 11 amino acids. Germline CDR1 SGDLS, CDR2 YYNGEE. V was cut by 0 bases and J by 9 bases, with 4 bases left in between. The CDR3 DNA is TGTGCCAGCAGCGTAGAAGGTGAGCAGTTCTTC. Translating gives CASSVEGEQFF.

This clone has only a few counts. The V call is TRBV4-3, the J call TRBJ2-7, with D possibly TRBD1 on 8 matching bases. The CDR3 consists of 15 residues. Trimming took off 4 bases at V and 4 bases at J, with 17 bases between the two ends. Germline CDR1 LGHNA, CDR2 YSLEER. The chain's CDR3 is CASSLNTGGEYEQYF. CDR3 nucleotide sequence: TGCGCCAGCAGCCTTAACACAGGGGGGGAATACGAGCAGTACTTC.

The gene calls are TRBV4-2 and TRBJ2-3; TRBD2 might be the D (6 bases). The germline V and J ends were trimmed by 1 base and 6 bases, with 8 bases remaining between them. Germline CDR1 and CDR2: LGHNA and YNFKEQ. CDR3 length equals 13 residues. Written as DNA, the CDR3 is TGTGCCAGCAGCCAAGGCGGGGATGATACGCAGTATTTT. Protein: CASSQGGDDTQYF.

This sequence joins TRBV7-8 and TRBJ2-2, with D perhaps TRBD1 (5 bases). The CDR3 runs 15 residues. Germline V gene lookup returns CDR1 SGHVS and CDR2 FQNEAQ. V was pared by 2 bases and J by 2 bases, with 9 bases between. The DNA for the CDR3 is TGTGCCAGCAGCTTACTGGGGCGAAACACCGGGGAGCTGTTTTTT. It is translated as CASSLLGRNTGELFF.

This rearrangement joins TRBV6-5 to TRBJ2-2; D unresolved. Trimming took off 8 bases at V and 4 bases at J, with 14 bases between the two ends. Germline assignment: CDR1 MNHEY and CDR2 SVGAGI. CDR3 length: 14 residues. In DNA, the CDR3 is TGTGCCAGCCGCCGCTTCCCAGGCACCGGGGAGCTGTTTTTT. Protein sequence: CASRRFPGTGELFF.

V and J are TRBV6-6 and TRBJ2-7; perhaps D is TRBD1 or TRBD2 (5 bases each). Trimming removed 5 bases at V and 3 bases at J, with 8 bases between. This CDR3 comprises 12 residues. The germline V gene has CDR1 MNHNY and CDR2 SVGAGI (reference sequence). The CDR3 reads CASSGGRYEQYF. In DNA form, the CDR3 reads TGTGCCAGCAGTGGGGGTCGCTACGAGCAGTACTTC.

This chain uses TRBV27 with TRBJ2-3; no clear D. This CDR3 spans 10 amino acids. CDR1 is MNHEY, CDR2 SMNVEV, per germline (reference sequence). Trimming removed 4 bases at V and 6 bases at J, with 2 bases between. CDR3 sequence reads: CASSSDTQYF. CDR3 in DNA: TGTGCCAGCAGTTCTGATACGCAGTATTTT.

The chain combines TRBV21-1 with TRBJ2-7; TRBD2, the table's D call, was not compared with the DNA. TRBV21-1 is termed a pseudogene. The CDR3 has 15 amino acids. For the CDR3, the DNA is TGTGCCACCACCTCAGTTGGGGGGGTACCTAGCGAGCAGTACTTC. Its translation: CATTSVGGVPSEQYF.

J is TRBJ1-5 and V is TRBV5-1; TRBD1 aligns across 8 bases. V lost 4 bases and J lost 1; bases outside the gene matches: 4. Germline V gives CDR1 SGHRS, CDR2 YFSETQ. This CDR3 has 15 amino acids. The CDR3 coding sequence is TGCGCCAGCAGCCCCGGACAGGGAAGCAATCAGCCCCAGCATTTT. Translated, it gives CASSPGQGSNQPQHF.

Of note for this clone: Germline and junction disagree at one end, which may indicate a read error. The rearrangement joins TRBV19 to TRBJ1-5, with D perhaps TRBD1 (5 bases). CDR1 is LNHDA and CDR2 is SQIVND in the germline V gene (reference sequence). The CDR3 runs 15 residues. CDR3 amino acids: CASSLDRYSNQPQHF. As DNA, the CDR3 is TGTGCCAGTAGTTTAGACAGATATAGCAATCAGCCCCAGCATTTT. The complete variable domain, with remaining parts taken from reference TRBV19 and TRBJ1-5, reads DGGITQSPKYLFRKEGQNVTLSCEQNLNHDAMYWYRQDPGQGLRLIYYSQIVNDFQKGDIAEGYSVSREKKESFPLTVTSAQKNPTAFYLCASSLDRYSNQPQHFGDGTRLSIL.

V usage is TRBV7-2 and J usage is TRBJ1-1; a weak D match, TRBD1 (5 bases). Germline values: CDR1 SGHTA, CDR2 FQGNSA. V lost 1 base, J lost 2 bases, and 8 bases lay in between. The CDR3 extends over 14 amino acids. The CDR3 spells CASSLGGVNTEAFF. CDR3 nucleotides: TGTGCCAGCAGCTTAGGGGGGGTTAACACTGAAGCTTTCTTT.

In this sample, this clone turned up once. The chain combines TRBV7-2 with TRBJ2-2; 9 positions agree with TRBD1. Germline V gene data show CDR1 as SGHTA and CDR2 as FQGNSA. The CDR3 is 16 residues long. Trimming took 5 bases from V and 2 from J; bases not matched to a gene: 6. The CDR3 region has the DNA TGTGCCAGCAGCAAAACAGGGGGCCTAAACACCGGGGAGCTGTTTTTT. Its protein product is CASSKTGGLNTGELFF.